Listed below are T cell receptor beta chains from one sample, sequenced in a study of PD-1 blockade in classical Hodgkin lymphoma. This table comes from immunoSEQ multiplex PCR, and its TCRdb copy is limited to in-frame clones, with some not included. The sample lists roughly 150,000 clones; 78% were seen once. The source material was peripheral blood mononuclear cells (PBMCs), sampled before the second cycle of nivolumab. The receptors shown here come from a human donor with classical Hodgkin lymphoma. The CDR3 runs from the conserved cysteine through the conserved F or W. The order of the fields is J gene, clone size, V gene, D gene, CDR3 protein, CDR3 DNA. D genes are given only for firm matches. Size values are once, few and many counts, or a class for expanded clones, and some rows have none.

TRBJ1-3,few,TRBV4-1,TRBD1,CASSHDAGQGRARSGNTIYF,TGCGCCAGCAGCCACGATGCGGGACAGGGACGCGCCCGATCTGGAAACACCATATATTTT
TRBJ2-5,NA,TRBV27,NA,CASSLSMQGGTQYF,TGTGCCAGCAGTTTATCTATGCAGGGCGGGACCCAGTACTTC
TRBJ2-1,NA,TRBV5-1,TRBD2,CASSPRLAGSHEQFF,TGCGCCAGCAGCCCAAGACTAGCGGGAAGCCATGAGCAGTTCTTC
TRBJ2-7,NA,TRBV2,TRBD1,CASSVGQGVLYEQYF,TGTGCCAGCAGTGTAGGACAGGGGGTTTTATACGAGCAGTACTTC
TRBJ1-5,NA,TRBV6-5,NA,CASSNNDQPQHF,TGTGCCAGCAGCAACAACGATCAGCCCCAGCATTTT
TRBJ1-2,NA,TRBV19,NA,CASNRANYGYTF,TGTGCCAGTAACAGAGCTAACTATGGCTACACCTTC
TRBJ1-3,few,TRBV5-1,TRBD1,CASSLGSGTGGSGNTIYF,TGCGCCAGCAGCTTGGGAAGCGGGACAGGGGGCTCTGGAAACACCATATATTTT
TRBJ2-1,NA,TRBV27,NA,CASSYVGGQFSYNEQFF,TGTGCCAGCAGCTACGTCGGCGGACAGTTCTCCTACAATGAGCAGTTCTTC
TRBJ2-2,NA,TRBV5-4,TRBD2,CASSSRSSGGNTGELFF,TGTGCCAGCAGCTCACGCTCTAGCGGGGGGAACACCGGGGAGCTGTTTTTT
TRBJ2-3,NA,TRBV28,TRBD2,CASSSIRPRDRGTSGRHHTQYF,TGTGCCAGCAGTTCTATCCGCCCCCGGGACAGGGGGACTAGCGGGAGACATCATACGCAGTATTTT
TRBJ1-4,NA,TRBV19,NA,CASSTPGPSFEKLFF,TGTGCCAGTAGTACCCCCGGCCCCTCGTTTGAAAAACTGTTTTTT
TRBJ2-2,NA,TRBV19,NA,CASEGSGGELFF,TGTGCCAGTGAGGGATCCGGTGGGGAGCTGTTTTTT
TRBJ2-7,NA,TRBV15,NA,CATSANYEQYF,TGTGCCACCAGCGCAAACTACGAGCAGTACTTC
TRBJ2-7,NA,TRBV29-1,TRBD1,CSVEAGGGYEQYF,TGCAGCGTTGAAGCAGGGGGCGGCTACGAGCAGTACTTC
TRBJ2-6,NA,TRBV7-3,NA,CASSPASANVLTF,TGTGCCAGCAGCCCTGCCTCGGCCAACGTCCTGACTTTC
TRBJ2-1,NA,TRBV6-5,TRBD2,CASRRLAGGVNEQFF,TGTGCCAGCAGGCGACTAGCGGGGGGGGTCAATGAGCAGTTCTTC
TRBJ1-6,NA,TRBV6-5,TRBD1,CASRSYRGSPLHF,TGTGCCAGCAGATCCTACAGGGGTTCACCCCTCCACTTT
TRBJ2-6,NA,TRBV5-1,NA,CASNVQVGANVLTF,TGCGCCAGCAACGTACAGGTGGGGGCCAACGTCCTGACTTTC
TRBJ2-7,NA,TRBV2,NA,CASSERVKQGVYEQYF,TGTGCCAGCAGTGAACGAGTTAAACAGGGCGTGTACGAGCAGTACTTC
TRBJ2-5,NA,TRBV9,NA,CASSVGPNKETQYF,TGTGCCAGCAGCGTAGGGCCAAATAAAGAGACCCAGTACTTC
TRBJ2-5,NA,TRBV5-5,TRBD2,CASSSTGLAGQETQYF,TGTGCCAGCAGCTCTACGGGACTAGCGGGACAAGAGACCCAGTACTTC
TRBJ2-4,NA,TRBV29-1,TRBD2,CSVSRTSGAQNIQYF,TGCAGCGTTTCCCGGACTAGCGGGGCCCAAAACATTCAGTACTTC
TRBJ2-1,once,TRBV11-2,NA,CASSLVGFTEQFF,TGTGCCAGCAGCTTAGTTGGGTTTACTGAGCAGTTCTTC
TRBJ2-2,NA,TRBV7-7,NA,CASSPDIPGELFF,TGTGCCAGCAGCCCGGACATACCCGGGGAGCTGTTTTTT